Shown below are 20 T cell receptor beta chains from a single sample sequenced in a study of T cell responses to AZD1222 COVID-19 vaccine. Data came from immunoSEQ multiplex PCR; TCRdb stores just in-frame clones and leaves some out. Of 150,000 to 200,000 clones in the sample, over 80% are singletons; the top ten hold about 10%. This material consisted of peripheral blood, taken on day 0 of AZD1222 vaccination. These receptors all come from an adult in good health.

The genes are TRBV15 and TRBJ2-6; D remains unclear. V gave up 0 bases and J gave up 1 base, with 1 base separating them. Germline assignment: CDR1 LNHNV and CDR2 YYDKDF (reference sequence). The CDR3 extends over 14 amino acids. The CDR3 loop is CATSRDSGANVLTF. In DNA form, the CDR3 reads TGTGCCACCAGCAGAGATTCTGGGGCCAACGTCCTGACTTTC.

This sequence joins TRBV5-1 and TRBJ1-3; TRBD1 is a possible D gene (5 bases). The length of the CDR3 is 15 residues. Germline CDR1 SGHRS, CDR2 YFSETQ. The V end lost 7 bases, the J end lost 0 bases, and 14 bases lay between the germline ends. CDR3 bases: TGCGCCAGCGGGATAACAGGCGGCTCTGGAAACACCATATATTTT. The encoded protein is CASGITGGSGNTIYF.

The chain joins TRBV10-3 to TRBJ2-2; the D gene is possibly TRBD2 (6 bases). The CDR3 is 12 amino acids. Trimming shortened V by 5 bases and J by 5 bases, and 6 bases separated the two germline ends. Looked up from germline, CDR1 is ENHRY and CDR2 is SYGVKD. In DNA form, the CDR3 reads TGTGCCATCAGTCGGGAGACCGGGGAGCTGTTTTTT. Its protein product is CAISRETGELFF.

V gene TRBV30 combines with J gene TRBJ2-2, with D tentatively TRBD1 (6 bases). Trimming pared 3 bases from V and 5 bases from J, leaving 7 bases between. In germline, CDR1 is GTSNPN, CDR2 SVGIG (reference sequence). CDR3 size: 12 residues. Here the CDR3 DNA reads TGTGCCTGGAGAAGGGGGACCGGGGAGCTGTTTTTT. Translation gives CAWRRGTGELFF.

The rearrangement uses TRBV7-9 and TRBJ1-5; 7 bases line up with TRBD1. This CDR3 contains 14 residues. The germline CDR1 and CDR2 sequences are SEHNR and FQNEAQ (reference sequence). V was pared by 3 bases and J by 2 bases, with 1 base of the junction left unmatched. CDR3: CASSFTGGNQPQHF. The DNA of the CDR3 is TGTGCCAGCAGCTTCACAGGGGGCAATCAGCCCCAGCATTTT. Filled out from reference TRBV7-9 and TRBJ1-5, the complete variable domain reads DTGVSQNPRHKITKRGQNVTFRCDPISEHNRLYWYRQTLGQGPEFLTYFQNEAQLEKSRLLSDRFSAERPKGSFSTLEIQRTEQGDSAMYLCASSFTGGNQPQHFGDGTRLSIL.

The chain couples TRBV5-8 to TRBJ2-1; 15 bases fit TRBD2. With V trimmed by 5 bases and J by 5 bases, 5 bases remained unmatched. The CDR3 contains 16 residues. Germline CDR1 SGHTS, CDR2 YDEGEE. The CDR3 is CASRAWTSGGDNEQFF. DNA of the CDR3: TGTGCCAGCAGAGCGTGGACTAGCGGGGGGGACAATGAGCAGTTCTTC.

The J gene is TRBJ1-3, the V gene TRBV6-6, with 8 bases matching TRBD1. Germline V gene data show CDR1 as MNHNY and CDR2 as SVGAGI (reference sequence). The V and J ends lost 7 bases and 4 bases, in that order; junction bases with no gene match: 6. The CDR3 spans 14 residues. CDR3 loop: CASIYRGNGNTIYF. The CDR3 DNA sequence: TGTGCCAGCATCTACAGGGGGAACGGAAACACCATATATTTT.

The chain employs TRBV3-1 (or the pseudogene TRBV3-2) and TRBJ1-3; no reliable D call. The CDR3 has 14 amino acids. Per the germline V gene, CDR1 is LGHDT and CDR2 is YNNKEL (reference sequence). V gave up 4 bases and J gave up 0 bases, with 7 bases separating them. CDR3 in DNA: TGTGCCAGCAGCCCCGGAAACTCTGGAAACACCATATATTTT. Translation gives CASSPGNSGNTIYF.

This rearrangement joins TRBV11-1 to TRBJ2-5; no clear D. The germline V and J ends were trimmed by 0 bases and 1 base, with 6 bases remaining between them. CDR1 is SGHAT, CDR2 FQDESV, per germline (reference sequence). The CDR3 runs 14 residues. The chain's CDR3 is CASSLAGLQETQYF. The CDR3 nucleotides are TGTGCCAGCAGCTTAGCAGGCCTCCAAGAGACCCAGTACTTC.

This clone has just a few counts. Other nucleotide sequences from this sample produce the same CDR3. The CDR3 DNA sequence: TGTGCCAGCTCACCACTGGAGAACACTGAAGCTTTCTTT. It is translated as CASSPLENTEAFF. This rearrangement joins TRBV18 to TRBJ1-1; D call uncertain. V lost 1 base and J lost 1, with 4 bases in between. CDR3 length: 13 amino acids. Germline V lookup: CDR1 KGHSH, CDR2 LQKENI.

The rearrangement links TRBV7-8 to TRBJ1-6, with TRBD1 matching 9 bases. Germline lookup yields CDR1 SGHVS and CDR2 FQNEAQ. J was trimmed by 7 bases and V by 4 bases; bases with no gene match: 2. The CDR3 spans 14 residues. In DNA, the CDR3 is TGTGCCAGCAGCTCGGGGACAGGGAATTCACCCCTCCACTTT. Residues: CASSSGTGNSPLHF. The whole variable domain, remainder taken from reference TRBV7-8 and TRBJ1-6, is GAGVSQSPRYKVAKRGQDVALRCDPISGHVSLFWYQQALGQGPEFLTYFQNEAQLDKSGLPSDRFFAERPEGSVSTLKIQRTQQEDSAVYLCASSSGTGNSPLHFGNGTRLTVT.

The chain employs TRBV24-1 and TRBJ2-1; possibly TRBD1 for D (5 bases). This CDR3 contains 13 residues. Germline values: CDR1 KGHDR, CDR2 SFDVKD. V was pared by 4 bases and J by 4 bases, with 7 bases between. The CDR3 region is CATSEDTYNEQFF. DNA for the CDR3: TGTGCCACCAGTGAGGACACATACAATGAGCAGTTCTTC.

The rearrangement uses TRBV18 and TRBJ1-6; tentative D call: TRBD1 (6 bases). This CDR3 region has 14 residues. The V end lost 6 bases, the J end lost 8 bases, and 14 bases lay between the germline ends. From germline, CDR1 is KGHSH and CDR2 LQKENI. CDR3 amino acids: CASSRSGGDSPLHF. The CDR3, as DNA: TGTGCCAGCTCCCGGTCGGGGGGCGATTCACCCCTCCACTTT.

V and J are TRBV29-1 and TRBJ1-1; 9 nucleotides align to TRBD1. Germline CDR1 reads SQVTM; CDR2 reads ANQGSEA. V gave up 0 bases and J gave up 0 bases; unmatched junction bases: 2. The CDR3 is made up of 15 amino acids. The CDR3 sequence is CSVEDTGGVNTEAFF. CDR3 nucleotides: TGCAGCGTTGAAGACACAGGGGGCGTGAACACTGAAGCTTTCTTT.

The chain joins TRBV5-6 to TRBJ1-4; D remains ambiguous. The CDR3 loop spans 15 amino acids. Germline assignment: CDR1 SGHDT and CDR2 YYEEEE. V lost 4 bases to trimming and J lost 5 bases, with 15 bases between them. CDR3 sequence: CASSPQAGYNEKLFF. The CDR3 region has the DNA TGTGCCAGCAGCCCCCAGGCAGGATACAATGAAAAACTGTTTTTT.

This sequence joins TRBV5-1 and TRBJ1-2; D is perhaps TRBD1 (5 bases). The CDR3 has 14 amino acids. The V and J ends lost 0 bases and 4 bases respectively, with 10 bases between them. Germline assignment: CDR1 SGHRS and CDR2 YFSETQ. The CDR3 loop is CASSLGGRSYGYTF. The CDR3 nucleotides are TGCGCCAGCAGCTTGGGGGGACGGTCCTATGGCTACACCTTC.

The rearrangement joins TRBV27 to TRBJ1-2; TRBD1 might be the D (5 bases). CDR3 length: 14 residues. Per the germline V gene, CDR1 is MNHEY and CDR2 is SMNVEV (reference sequence). The V and J ends lost 3 bases and 8 bases respectively, with 16 bases between them. In DNA, the CDR3 is TGTGCCAGCAGTTTTGGGGGGTCTGTAAGCGGCTACACCTTC. This sequence encodes CASSFGGSVSGYTF.

The chain employs TRBV6-5 and TRBJ1-2; D not certain. The germline V gene has CDR1 MNHEY and CDR2 SVGAGI. The CDR3 totals 13 residues. The CDR3 protein is CVTLPGMSGGYTF. CDR3 sequence (DNA): TGTGTTACCCTACCCGGGATGTCTGGTGGCTACACCTTC.

This clone has a handful of counts. The chain uses TRBV5-1 and TRBJ1-6, with a weak D call TRBD1 (6 bases). Deletions cut 4 bases from V and 0 bases from J, with 20 bases between. This CDR3 comprises 19 residues. Germline V CDR1 and CDR2: SGHRS, YFSETQ. CDR3 protein: CASSPSGGNRDSYNSPLHF. The CDR3 nucleotides are TGCGCCAGCAGCCCGTCTGGGGGTAACAGGGACTCCTATAATTCACCCCTCCACTTT.

The chain carries TRBV11-2 and TRBJ1-3; D is unresolved. The CDR3 sequence is 13 residues long. Trimming pared 2 bases from V and 2 bases from J, leaving 4 bases between. Germline V CDR1 and CDR2: SGHAT, FQNNGV. CDR3 nucleotides: TGTGCCAGCAGCTTACAGGCTGGAAACACCATATATTTT. It yields the protein CASSLQAGNTIYF.